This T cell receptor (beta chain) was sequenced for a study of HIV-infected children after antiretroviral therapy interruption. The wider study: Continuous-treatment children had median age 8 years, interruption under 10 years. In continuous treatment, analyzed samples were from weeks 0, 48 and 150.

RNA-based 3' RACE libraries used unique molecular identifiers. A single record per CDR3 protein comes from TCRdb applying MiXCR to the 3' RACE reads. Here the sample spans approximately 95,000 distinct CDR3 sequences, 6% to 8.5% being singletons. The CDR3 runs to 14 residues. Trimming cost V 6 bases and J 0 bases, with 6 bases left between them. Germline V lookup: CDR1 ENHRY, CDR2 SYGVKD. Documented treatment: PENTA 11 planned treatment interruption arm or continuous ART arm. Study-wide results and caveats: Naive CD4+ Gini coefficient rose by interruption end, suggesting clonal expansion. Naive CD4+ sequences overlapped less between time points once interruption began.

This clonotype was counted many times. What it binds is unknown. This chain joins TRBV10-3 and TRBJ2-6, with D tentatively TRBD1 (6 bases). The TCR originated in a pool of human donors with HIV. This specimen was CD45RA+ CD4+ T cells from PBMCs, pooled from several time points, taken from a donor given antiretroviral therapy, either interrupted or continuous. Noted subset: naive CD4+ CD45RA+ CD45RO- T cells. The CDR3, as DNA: TGTGCCATCAGGGACAGCTCTGGGGCCAACGTCCTGACTTTC. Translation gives CAIRDSSGANVLTF.